Listed here are 31 T cell receptor beta chains from one sample, sequenced in a study of shared clonotypes between healthy human individuals. Sequenced by immunoSEQ multiplex PCR; TCRdb stores in-frame clones only, minus some. The table has about 2.3 million clones, approximately 90% seen once. The sample taken for sequencing was naive CD4+ T cells from PBMCs. The subset: CD45RA+ positively selected. All receptors come from a man between 18 and 35 years old in good health. Some clones in this sample may be carry-over from other donors' samples.

V usage is TRBV15 and J usage is TRBJ1-2, with 7 bases aligning to TRBD1. CDR1 and CDR2 from the germline V gene are LNHNV and YYDKDF (reference sequence). There are 17 residues in the CDR3. After removal of 0 bases from V and 11 bases from J, the junction contained 18 bases not matched to a gene. CDR3 sequence reads: CATSREVPFLPQGNYTF. The CDR3 DNA reads as TGTGCCACCAGCAGAGAGGTACCGTTTTTACCACAGGGGAATTACACCTTC.

This chain joins TRBV6-1 and TRBJ1-5, with a tentative D call TRBD1 (5 bases). CDR3 length: 15 residues. V gave up 5 bases and J gave up 5 bases, with 16 bases separating them. Per germline, CDR1 MNHNS and CDR2 SASEGT. The CDR3 loop reads CASSRQSTVYQPQHF. The CDR3 nucleotides are TGTGCCAGCAGTCGACAGTCGACAGTTTATCAGCCCCAGCATTTT.

The chain employs TRBV11-2 and TRBJ1-2; the match to TRBD1 covers 11 bases. V dropped 5 bases and J dropped 8; count of bases not matched to a gene: 13. The CDR3 is 16 residues long. Germline loops: CDR1 SGHAT, CDR2 FQNNGV. The CDR3 is CASSPSGTGGFWGYTF. The CDR3 coding sequence is TGTGCCAGCAGCCCTTCCGGGACAGGGGGTTTTTGGGGCTACACCTTC.

This rearrangement joins TRBV6-5 to TRBJ2-5, with D possibly being TRBD2 (6 bases). CDR3 length equals 14 residues. The germline V gene has CDR1 MNHEY and CDR2 SVGAGI. Trimming took off 3 bases at V and 4 bases at J, with 12 bases between the two ends. The CDR3 spells CASSYSGTSETQYF. As DNA, the CDR3 is TGTGCCAGCAGTTATTCCGGGACTTCAGAGACCCAGTACTTC.

The chain has TRBV29-1 and TRBJ2-5; tentatively, D is TRBD2 (5 bases). CDR1 is SQVTM and CDR2 is ANQGSEA in the germline V gene. CDR3 length: 13 amino acids. Trimming left V 7 bases short and J 0 bases short, with 12 bases between. CDR3 residues: CSARGLYQETQYF. The CDR3 nucleotides read TGCAGCGCCCGAGGGTTGTACCAAGAGACCCAGTACTTC.

J is TRBJ2-7 and V is TRBV14; TRBD2 is a possible D gene (6 bases). The V gene's germline CDR1 is SGHDN and CDR2 FVKESK. V was trimmed by 1 base and J by 0 bases, leaving 13 bases between them. The CDR3 sequence is 16 residues long. The CDR3 protein is CASSQGGLGRSYEQYF. Written as DNA, the CDR3 is TGTGCCAGCAGCCAAGGGGGACTGGGGCGCTCCTACGAGCAGTACTTC.

This chain joins TRBV30 and TRBJ2-1, with 10 nucleotides matching TRBD2. Per germline, CDR1 GTSNPN and CDR2 SVGIG (reference sequence). The CDR3 consists of 14 residues. The V and J ends lost 3 bases and 9 bases, in that order; junction bases with no gene match: 8. The CDR3 coding sequence is TGTGCCTGGAGCGGTCTAGCGGGAGTAGGTGAGCAGTTCTTC. It encodes CAWSGLAGVGEQFF.

J is TRBJ1-4 and V is TRBV5-6, with TRBD1 as a possible D gene (6 bases). The CDR3 has 15 amino acids. Looked up from germline, CDR1 is SGHDT and CDR2 is YYEEEE. V lost 3 bases and J lost 1, with 10 bases in between. The CDR3 DNA is TGTGCCAGCAGCTCCAGGGGAGGAACTAATGAAAAACTGTTTTTT. Translating it yields CASSSRGGTNEKLFF. The whole variable domain, filled in from reference TRBV5-6 and TRBJ1-4, reads DAGVTQSPTHLIKTRGQQVTLRCSPKSGHDTVSWYQQALGQGPQFIFQYYEEEERQRGNFPDRFSGHQFPNYSSELNVNALLLGDSALYLCASSSRGGTNEKLFFGSGTQLSVL.

In this sample, this clone turned up once. The gene calls are TRBV21-1 and TRBJ2-5; the DNA was not compared with TRBD2, the D call given in the table. TRBV21-1 has pseudogene status. The CDR3 contains 11 residues. The CDR3, as DNA: TGTGCCATCAGAGAGGAAGAGACCCAGTACTTC. This translates into CAIREEETQYF.

The chain carries TRBV28 and TRBJ2-3; TRBD1 is a possible D gene (7 bases). With 11 bases removed from V and 1 base from J, the gap between germline ends came to 16 bases. The germline V gene has CDR1 MDHEN and CDR2 SYDVKM. The CDR3 is made up of 14 amino acids. CDR3 sequence reads: CAARLGGRTDTQYF. As DNA, the CDR3 is TGTGCCGCCCGACTAGGGGGCCGCACAGATACGCAGTATTTT. Together with reference TRBV28 and TRBJ2-3, the CDR3 gives the full variable domain: DVKVTQSSRYLVKRTGEKVFLECVQDMDHENMFWYRQDPGLGLRLIYFSYDVKMKEKGDIPEGYSVSREKKERFSLILESASTNQTSMYLCAARLGGRTDTQYFGPGTRLTVL.

This chain connects TRBV11-3 to TRBJ2-7; TRBD1 or TRBD2 may be the D gene (5 bases each). Germline values: CDR1 SGHNT, CDR2 YENEEA. CDR3 length: 14 residues. V dropped 0 bases and J dropped 5 bases, with 11 bases sitting between them. CDR3 protein: CASSLESGTHEQYF. CDR3 sequence (DNA): TGTGCCAGCAGCTTAGAATCTGGGACCCACGAGCAGTACTTC.

The chain couples TRBV30 to TRBJ1-1; D uncertain. Per the germline V gene, CDR1 is GTSNPN and CDR2 is SVGIG (reference sequence). This CDR3 is 16 amino acids long. The ends were cut back, 3 bases at V and 0 bases at J, with 17 bases in the middle. DNA for the CDR3: TGTGCCTGGAGCGCCCCGGGGTGGGTAATGAACACTGAAGCTTTCTTT. It yields the protein CAWSAPGWVMNTEAFF.

A note on this clone: The sample has other DNA sequences that encode this CDR3 too. The gene calls are TRBV2 and TRBJ2-1; possibly TRBD1 for D (5 bases). Per the germline V gene, CDR1 is SNHLY and CDR2 is FYNNEI. V shed 5 bases and J shed 0 bases, with 11 bases lying between them. There are 15 residues in the CDR3. The CDR3 region is CASSIDRSSYNEQFF. The CDR3 DNA reads as TGTGCCAGCAGTATCGACAGAAGCTCCTACAATGAGCAGTTCTTC.

The chain uses TRBV5-1 and TRBJ2-7; 7 bases fit TRBD1. The CDR3 loop spans 15 amino acids. From germline, CDR1 is SGHRS and CDR2 YFSETQ. The ends lost 2 bases at V and 0 bases at J; junction bases unmatched: 5. The CDR3, as DNA: TGCGCCAGCAGCTTAACCGGGACAGCCTCCTACGAGCAGTACTTC. This translates into CASSLTGTASYEQYF.

This chain joins TRBV6-5 and TRBJ2-1; D remains ambiguous. The V end was cut by 6 bases, the J end by 0 bases, with 9 bases between. The CDR3 is made up of 14 amino acids. Germline CDR1 MNHEY, CDR2 SVGAGI. CDR3 residues: CASRPRDSYNEQFF. CDR3 nucleotide sequence: TGTGCCAGCAGGCCAAGAGACTCCTACAATGAGCAGTTCTTC.

The chain uses TRBV7-9 and TRBJ2-1; 8 nucleotides align to TRBD1. V lost 4 bases, J lost 11 bases, and 10 bases stayed unmatched. The V gene's germline CDR1 is SEHNR and CDR2 FQNEAQ (reference sequence). This CDR3 contains 14 residues. In DNA, the CDR3 is TGTGCCAGCAGCTCCCACCGGGACAGGCCTCAGCAGTTCTTC. Residues: CASSSHRDRPQQFF.

The chain combines TRBV6-5 with TRBJ1-3, with D perhaps TRBD1 (6 bases). This CDR3 is built from 14 residues. V dropped 4 bases and J dropped 6 bases, with 13 bases sitting between them. In germline, CDR1 is MNHEY, CDR2 SVGAGI. CDR3 coding DNA: TGTGCCAGCAGTTCAGGGGTTGGCCTAAACACCATATATTTT. This codes for CASSSGVGLNTIYF.

This clone was picked up one time. The chain combines TRBV4-1 with TRBJ2-7; no firm D call. V was clipped by 0 bases and J by 4 bases, with 16 bases between them. CDR1 MGHRA and CDR2 YSYEKL come from the germline V gene. This CDR3 has 16 amino acids. The DNA for the CDR3 is TGCGCCAGCAGCCAAGAGAAAAAGGACGGCTTATACGAGCAGTACTTC. Protein sequence: CASSQEKKDGLYEQYF.

This chain links TRBV25-1 with TRBJ2-3, with D possibly matching TRBD2 (5 bases). Germline V lookup: CDR1 MGHDK, CDR2 SYGVNS. The CDR3 is made up of 15 amino acids. Trimming removed 5 bases at V and 2 bases at J, with 14 bases between. CDR3 DNA: TGTGCCAGCAGTTCACTAGGACGGTCCACAGATACGCAGTATTTT. Amino acid sequence: CASSSLGRSTDTQYF. Variable domain in full (rest from reference TRBV25-1 and TRBJ2-3): EADIYQTPRYLVIGTGKKITLECSQTMGHDKMYWYQQDPGMELHLIHYSYGVNSTEKGDLSSESTVSRIRTEHFPLTLESARPSHTSQYLCASSSLGRSTDTQYFGPGTRLTVL.

The gene calls are TRBV5-1 and TRBJ1-1, with D uncertain. V dropped 7 bases and J dropped 1 base, with 14 bases sitting between them. The CDR3 sequence is 14 residues long. From germline, CDR1 is SGHRS and CDR2 YFSETQ. The CDR3 sequence: CASAPGVSNTEAFF. The CDR3 nucleotides read TGCGCCAGCGCCCCTGGGGTTTCGAACACTGAAGCTTTCTTT.

V gene TRBV5-1 combines with J gene TRBJ2-3, with 9 positions matching TRBD2. The CDR3 runs to 17 residues. The junction had 5 bases not matched to a gene; V was cut back by 0 bases and J by 0 bases. From germline, CDR1 is SGHRS and CDR2 YFSETQ. CDR3 sequence: CASSLVASGDSTDTQYF. The CDR3 bases are TGCGCCAGCAGCTTGGTAGCTAGCGGGGATAGCACAGATACGCAGTATTTT.

The rearrangement joins TRBV6-1 to TRBJ2-2; no clear D. This CDR3 region has 14 residues. V gave up 2 bases and J gave up 6 bases, with 10 bases separating them. Per germline, CDR1 MNHNS and CDR2 SASEGT. CDR3 nucleotides: TGTGCCAGCAGTGAACCTAGGTCGGCCGGGGAGCTGTTTTTT. This gives the protein CASSEPRSAGELFF.

As to this clone: The sample carries other DNA sequences with the same CDR3. For the CDR3, the DNA is TGTGCCAGCTCACCGGGAGGGAATCAGCCCCAGCATTTT. Amino acids: CASSPGGNQPQHF. The chain carries TRBV18 and TRBJ1-5; D uncertain. Germline V gene sequence: CDR1 KGHSH, CDR2 LQKENI. CDR3 length equals 13 residues. V was clipped by 3 bases and J by 4 bases, with 7 bases between them. Drawing the rest from reference TRBV18 and TRBJ1-5, the complete variable domain is NAGVMQNPRHLVRRRGQEARLRCSPMKGHSHVYWYRQLPEEGLKFMVYLQKENIIDESGMPKERFSAEFPKEGPSILRIQQVVRGDSAAYFCASSPGGNQPQHFGDGTRLSIL.

In its sample, this clone was seen once. V usage is TRBV28 and J usage is TRBJ1-1; possibly TRBD1 for D (5 bases). V was trimmed by 6 bases and J by 1 base, leaving 18 bases between them. Germline CDR1 and CDR2: MDHEN and SYDVKM. This CDR3 is built from 16 residues. The CDR3 loop is CASSPPPGGGNTEAFF. In nucleotides, the CDR3 is TGTGCCAGCAGCCCTCCCCCCGGGGGAGGGAACACTGAAGCTTTCTTT.

The chain is built from TRBV18 and TRBJ2-2; TRBD1 is a possible D gene (6 bases). The CDR3 has 16 residues. Germline values: CDR1 KGHSH, CDR2 LQKENI. Trimming left V 0 bases short and J 1 base short, with 9 bases between. The CDR3 sequence is CASSPPGHKNTGELFF. CDR3 bases: TGTGCCAGCTCACCACCGGGACATAAGAACACCGGGGAGCTGTTTTTT.

The chain joins TRBV27 to TRBJ2-7, with 10 bases fitting TRBD2. The V gene's germline CDR1 is MNHEY and CDR2 SMNVEV (reference sequence). V dropped 6 bases and J dropped 7; count of bases not matched to a gene: 12. The CDR3 is 15 residues long. For the CDR3, the DNA is TGTGCCAGCAGCCTTATCGGACTAGCGGTTGGAGAGCAGTACTTC. This codes for CASSLIGLAVGEQYF.

The genes are TRBV18 and TRBJ2-7; 10 bases match TRBD2. J was trimmed by 5 bases and V by 4 bases; bases with no gene match: 5. Germline lookup yields CDR1 KGHSH and CDR2 LQKENI. CDR3 length: 14 residues. In nucleotides, the CDR3 is TGTGCCAGCTCACGCCCTAGCGGGAGTAACGAGCAGTACTTC. It translates to CASSRPSGSNEQYF.

The chain couples TRBV6-5 to TRBJ2-3; 8 nucleotides line up with TRBD1. J gave up 5 bases and V 7 bases, and 5 bases lay outside the gene matches. The CDR3 covers 13 residues. Germline V CDR1 and CDR2: MNHEY, SVGAGI. In nucleotides, the CDR3 is TGTGCCAGCACCCGCAGGGGGCAAGATACGCAGTATTTT. It encodes CASTRRGQDTQYF.

Concerning this clone itself: The sample carries other DNA sequences with the same CDR3. The V call is TRBV19, the J call TRBJ2-7; D not certain. Looked up from germline, CDR1 is LNHDA and CDR2 is SQIVND (reference sequence). The CDR3 consists of 14 residues. The V end was cut by 3 bases, the J end by 1 base, with 10 bases between. In nucleotides, the CDR3 is TGTGCCAGTAGTATTCGCGTCAGTTCCTACGAGCAGTACTTC. This encodes CASSIRVSSYEQYF.

This clone has just a few counts. The rearrangement uses TRBV14 and TRBJ1-2; D is uncertain. Germline V lookup: CDR1 SGHDN, CDR2 FVKESK. Trimming took off 3 bases at V and 6 bases at J, with 14 bases between the two ends. The CDR3 runs to 14 residues. CDR3 in amino acids: CASSQIKVEDGYTF. For the CDR3, the DNA is TGTGCCAGCAGCCAGATAAAGGTGGAGGATGGCTACACCTTC.

The V and J genes are TRBV28 and TRBJ2-1; the D gene could be TRBD1 or TRBD2 (6 bases each). Trimming shortened V by 6 bases and J by 6 bases, and 15 bases separated the two germline ends. Germline CDR1 reads MDHEN; CDR2 reads SYDVKM. This CDR3 contains 14 residues. The CDR3 sequence is CASSPAGGRNEQFF. The CDR3 nucleotides read TGTGCCAGCAGCCCCGCTGGGGGGCGCAATGAGCAGTTCTTC.